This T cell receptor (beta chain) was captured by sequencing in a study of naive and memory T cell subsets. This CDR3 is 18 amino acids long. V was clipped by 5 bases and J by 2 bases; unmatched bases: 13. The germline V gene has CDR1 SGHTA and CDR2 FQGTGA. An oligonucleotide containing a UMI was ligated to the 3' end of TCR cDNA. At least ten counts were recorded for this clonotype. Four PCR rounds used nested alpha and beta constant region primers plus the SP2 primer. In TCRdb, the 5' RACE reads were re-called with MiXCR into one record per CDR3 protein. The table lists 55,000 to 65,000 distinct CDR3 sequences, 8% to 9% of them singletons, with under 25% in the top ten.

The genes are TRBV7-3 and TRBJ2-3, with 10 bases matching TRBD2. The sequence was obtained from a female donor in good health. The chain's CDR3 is CASSLTASGGANTDTQYF. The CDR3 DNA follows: TGTGCCAGCAGCCTCACTGCCAGCGGGGGGGCTAACACAGATACGCAGTATTTT.